Presented here are 27 T cell receptor beta chains from one specimen sequenced in a study of molecular identifiers for immune sequencing clone quantification. MiXCR was run by TCRdb on the PCR reads, yielding one entry per CDR3 protein. Among hundreds of thousands of distinct CDR3 sequences, about a fifth were seen once, and the ten largest hold more than 0.8%. The specimen was naive CD8+ T cells from blood, with Jurkat cell RNA spiked in. Subset given: FACS-sorted CD8+CD4-CCR7+CD45RA+ naive T cells. Source of these receptors: a human donor in good health. Some libraries in this study had Jurkat cell RNA spiked in.

This clonotype was found many times. The rearrangement uses TRBV4-1 and TRBJ1-4; a weak D match, TRBD1 (5 bases). The germline gives CDR1 MGHRA, CDR2 YSYEKL. This CDR3 comprises 16 residues. The V gene lost 0 bases and the J gene lost 7 bases, with 15 bases spanning the gap. DNA of the CDR3: TGCGCCAGCAGCCAAGATCGGGGGGGTGTCAGTGAAAAACTGTTTTTT. Protein sequence: CASSQDRGGVSEKLFF.

Notes on this clonotype: The junction differs from germline at one of its ends, possibly a read error. CDR3 amino acids: CASSQENLGNQPQRF. The DNA for the CDR3 is TGTGCCAGCAGCCAAGAAAATTTAGGCAATCAGCCCCAGCGTTTT. This chain uses TRBV4-2 with TRBJ1-5; D is unclear. This CDR3 is built from 15 residues. Germline CDR1 LGHNA, CDR2 YNFKEQ.

This clonotype was seen ten or more times. This rearrangement joins TRBV4-3 to TRBJ1-1, with a tentative D call TRBD1 (5 bases). In germline, CDR1 is LGHNA, CDR2 YSLEER. The CDR3 spans 18 residues. V gave up 0 bases and J gave up 5 bases, with 22 bases separating them. The CDR3 protein is CASSQEGIRAGGRTEAFF. The CDR3 DNA sequence: TGCGCCAGCAGCCAAGAGGGGATACGGGCGGGGGGTCGAACTGAAGCTTTCTTT.

Many counts were recorded for this clonotype. This chain connects TRBV12-3 or TRBV12-4 to TRBJ2-4, with 8 bases aligning to TRBD1. This CDR3 is built from 15 residues. The V and J ends lost 5 bases and 4 bases, in that order; junction bases with no gene match: 7. CDR3 bases: TGTGCCAGCAGTCCGCCGACAGGGGCTAAAAACATTCAGTACTTC. This codes for CASSPPTGAKNIQYF.

A few counts support this clonotype. The junction shows a germline mismatch at one end, possibly a read error. The chain links TRBV7-2 to TRBJ2-3; 11 bases line up with TRBD1. The germline V gene encodes CDR1 SGHTA and CDR2 FQGNSA. This CDR3 comprises 15 residues. The DNA for the CDR3 is TGTGGCAGCAGGACCGGGACAGGGGGTGTAGATACGCAGTATTTT. This gives the protein CGSRTGTGGVDTQYF.

The J gene is TRBJ1-4, the V gene TRBV19; 7 bases fit TRBD1. The CDR3 has 13 residues. Per the germline V gene, CDR1 is LNHDA and CDR2 is SQIVND (reference sequence). After removal of 7 bases from V and 8 bases from J, the junction contained 7 bases not matched to a gene. This chain's CDR3 is CASKGGLEEKLFF. DNA of the CDR3: TGTGCCAGTAAAGGGGGCTTAGAGGAAAAACTGTTTTTT.

The rearrangement joins TRBV4-3 to TRBJ2-7, with a possible D match to TRBD1 (5 bases). V gave up 1 base and J gave up 5 bases, with 15 bases separating them. The CDR3 loop spans 15 amino acids. The germline CDR1 and CDR2 sequences are LGHNA and YSLEER. The CDR3 sequence: CASSQGGAGSDEQYF. Here the CDR3 DNA reads TGCGCCAGCAGCCAAGGTGGGGCAGGATCTGACGAGCAGTACTTC.

This clonotype was counted between two and nine times. The chain's CDR3 is CSASVLRDSIIYEQYF. CDR3 nucleotide sequence: TGCAGTGCTAGCGTATTGAGGGACAGTATAATCTACGAGCAGTACTTC. The V gene is TRBV20-1, the J gene TRBJ2-7, with 7 bases that match TRBD1. CDR3 length: 16 amino acids. With V trimmed by 3 bases and J by 3 bases, 14 bases remained unmatched. Germline lookup yields CDR1 DFQATT and CDR2 SNEGSKA (reference sequence).

Comments on this clonotype: A junction end diverges from the germline sequence, so it may reflect a read error. The rearrangement joins TRBV10-2 to TRBJ2-3; 8 bases align to TRBD2. This CDR3 has 15 residues. Germline lookup yields CDR1 WSHSY and CDR2 SAAADI. The CDR3 reads CAGSESSGRTDTQYF. The DNA of the CDR3 is TGCGCCGGCAGTGAGTCGAGCGGGAGAACTGATACGCAGTATTTT.

This clonotype has at least ten counts. The chain combines TRBV4-3 with TRBJ1-1, with 9 bases identical to TRBD1. Trimming removed 1 base from V and 8 bases from J; junction bases left unmatched: 2. CDR1 and CDR2 from the germline V gene are LGHNA and YSLEER. The CDR3 is 13 residues long. CDR3 sequence (DNA): TGCGCCAGCAGCCAAGTACAGGGGGCGGAAGCTTTCTTT. Translated: CASSQVQGAEAFF.

This clonotype was seen ten or more times. The chain couples TRBV5-1 to TRBJ1-5; 7 bases map to TRBD1. V shed 2 bases and J 7 bases; nucleotides not matched to a gene: 12. This CDR3 is built from 16 residues. Germline CDR1 SGHRS, CDR2 YFSETQ. The CDR3 protein is CASSLYPGTAGQPQHF. The CDR3 nucleotides are TGCGCCAGCAGCTTATATCCCGGGACAGCTGGGCAGCCCCAGCATTTT.

Note on this clonotype: A much larger clone is a single base away; this may be a read error. The rearrangement joins TRBV27 to TRBJ2-3, with D hard to call. Germline lookup yields CDR1 MNHEY and CDR2 SMNVEV (reference sequence). This CDR3 region has 15 residues. The V and J ends lost 8 bases and 2 bases respectively, with 17 bases between them. The DNA for the CDR3 is TGTGCCAGCCACCCGTATGGGGTCGCCACAGATACGCAGTATTTT. Its protein is CASHPYGVATDTQYF.

This clonotype was recorded at least ten times. The V call is TRBV28, the J call TRBJ2-7, with D possibly TRBD2 on 6 matching bases. The CDR3 runs to 13 residues. Germline V gene sequence: CDR1 MDHEN, CDR2 SYDVKM. V was trimmed by 6 bases and J by 4 bases, leaving 13 bases between them. The CDR3: CASSLGLAYEQYF. CDR3 in DNA: TGTGCCAGCAGCTTAGGGCTAGCGTACGAGCAGTACTTC.

This clonotype was detected a few times. The chain recombines TRBV6-2 or TRBV6-3 with TRBJ1-5, with D unresolved. Germline values: CDR1 MNHEY, CDR2 SVGEGT. CDR3 length: 14 residues. Trimming removed 7 bases from V and 3 bases from J, with 13 bases in between. The CDR3 DNA is TGTGCCAGCACTTCCGTGGGGATCAATCAGCCCCAGCATTTT. Translating it yields CASTSVGINQPQHF.

This chain joins TRBV4-1 and TRBJ2-7; 10 positions match TRBD1. The germline gives CDR1 MGHRA, CDR2 YSYEKL. V shed 3 bases, J shed 3 bases, and the junction held 11 bases outside the gene matches. This CDR3 contains 17 residues. The DNA for the CDR3 is TGCGCCAGCAGCCAGAACCCCCCCGGGACAGGGGACTACGAGCAGTACTTC. Translation gives CASSQNPPGTGDYEQYF.

This clonotype was detected ten times or more. The chain recombines TRBV7-9 with TRBJ1-4; 12 nucleotides match TRBD1. The length of the CDR3 is 15 residues. Unmatched junction bases numbered 6, after V lost 5 bases and J lost 8 bases. CDR1 is SEHNR and CDR2 is FQNEAQ in the germline V gene (reference sequence). Here the CDR3 DNA reads TGTGCCAGCAGCCCCCCGGGACAGGGGGCAGAAAAACTGTTTTTT. Its protein is CASSPPGQGAEKLFF. Complete variable domain (other parts from reference TRBV7-9 and TRBJ1-4): DTGVSQNPRHKITKRGQNVTFRCDPISEHNRLYWYRQTLGQGPEFLTYFQNEAQLEKSRLLSDRFSAERPKGSFSTLEIQRTEQGDSAMYLCASSPPGQGAEKLFFGSGTQLSVL.

This clonotype was seen at least ten times. The J gene is TRBJ2-1, the V gene TRBV24-1; 11 bases match TRBD1. The ends lost 6 bases at V and 8 bases at J; junction bases unmatched: 5. Germline CDR1 and CDR2: KGHDR and SFDVKD. This CDR3 contains 14 residues. The CDR3 sequence is CATSSPGQGDEQFF. CDR3 DNA sequence: TGTGCCACCAGTAGCCCGGGACAGGGGGATGAGCAGTTCTTC.

About this clonotype: This may come from a read error, since a much larger clone is one base off. The gene calls are TRBV20-1 and TRBJ2-3; TRBD2 agrees at 7 bases. Germline CDR1 DFQATT, CDR2 SNEGSKA (reference sequence). The CDR3 has 13 amino acids. CDR3 nucleotide sequence: TGCAGTGCTAGACTAGCGGTAACAGGTACGCAGTATTTT. This translates into CSARLAVTGTQYF.

This clonotype has just a few counts. The chain combines TRBV13 with TRBJ2-7; tentatively, D is TRBD2 (5 bases). V was clipped by 0 bases and J by 0 bases, with 9 bases between them. The CDR3 has 15 amino acids. Per germline, CDR1 PRHDT and CDR2 FYEKMQ (reference sequence). The CDR3 DNA reads TGTGCCAGCAGCTTAGGCCTCGGGGACTCCTACGAGCAGTACTTC. Translation: CASSLGLGDSYEQYF.

This sequence joins TRBV14 and TRBJ2-6, with D possibly matching TRBD2 (6 bases). The CDR3 is 16 residues long. Germline V CDR1 and CDR2: SGHDN, FVKESK. The germline V and J ends were trimmed by 3 bases and 4 bases, with 13 bases remaining between them. DNA of the CDR3: TGTGCCAGCAGCCACCCCGCGGGGTTGGGGGCCAACGTCCTGACTTTC. This translates into CASSHPAGLGANVLTF.

This clonotype was detected many times. The chain combines TRBV4-1 with TRBJ2-1; D is unclear. Germline loops: CDR1 MGHRA, CDR2 YSYEKL. The ends were cut back, 0 bases at V and 2 bases at J, with 11 bases in the middle. The CDR3 has 16 residues. Written as DNA, the CDR3 is TGCGCCAGCAGCCAAGATCGAGGCGGACCCTACAATGAGCAGTTCTTC. This codes for CASSQDRGGPYNEQFF.

There are many counts of this clonotype. J is TRBJ1-4 and V is TRBV27, with D possibly matching TRBD1 (5 bases). The germline CDR1 and CDR2 sequences are MNHEY and SMNVEV (reference sequence). The CDR3 sequence is 15 residues long. Trimming stripped 4 bases from V and 4 bases from J, with 13 bases between. CDR3 protein: CASSSTGLLNEKLFF. CDR3 in DNA: TGTGCCAGCAGTTCGACGGGACTGCTTAATGAAAAACTGTTTTTT.

The genes are TRBV3-1 and TRBJ2-3; TRBD2 aligns across 10 bases. V shed 0 bases and J 6 bases; nucleotides not matched to a gene: 9. CDR1 is LGHDT, CDR2 YNNKEL, per germline (reference sequence). There are 17 residues in the CDR3. The DNA of the CDR3 is TGTGCCAGCAGCCAAGATCCTGGTAGCGGGGGGCTGGATACGCAGTATTTT. It yields the protein CASSQDPGSGGLDTQYF.

This clonotype has more than one count but fewer than ten. The chain uses TRBV10-3 and TRBJ2-7, with D perhaps TRBD1 (7 bases). The CDR3 runs 14 residues. Germline V lookup: CDR1 ENHRY, CDR2 SYGVKD. Trimming removed 7 bases at V and 2 bases at J, with 15 bases between. CDR3 DNA: TGTGCCATCAAAAGACAGGGCGGGACCTACGAGCAGTACTTC. Translation gives CAIKRQGGTYEQYF.

With respect to this clonotype: The CDR3 carries no conserved terminal phenylalanine or tryptophan, so it likely arises from a read error. This chain connects TRBV4-1 to TRBJ2-1; 12 nucleotides agree with TRBD1. The germline V gene has CDR1 MGHRA and CDR2 YSYEKL. CDR3 length equals 18 residues. J lost 9 bases, V lost 3 bases, and 15 bases had no gene match. Here the CDR3 DNA reads TGCGCCAGCAGCCACTCCGGCACCGGGACAGGGGGCTTTCCTGAGCAGTTCCTC. This sequence encodes CASSHSGTGTGGFPEQFL.

Worth noting for this clonotype: This clone may be a read error of a much larger clone one base away. CDR3 bases: TGTGCCTGCAGCTTGTGGGGGGATGAAAAACTGTTTTTT. Amino acids: CACSLWGDEKLFF. The genes are TRBV13 and TRBJ1-4; the D gene is possibly TRBD1 (5 bases). This CDR3 comprises 13 residues. CDR1 and CDR2 from the germline V gene are PRHDT and FYEKMQ (reference sequence).

Comments on this clonotype: A read error may explain this, as a much larger clone is one base away. This chain connects TRBV29-1 to TRBJ1-1; D is unclear. V lost 3 bases, J lost 1 base, and 6 bases lay in between. The V gene's germline CDR1 is SQVTM and CDR2 ANQGSEA. This CDR3 has 12 residues. The CDR3 spells CSVDSGNTEAFF. The DNA of the CDR3 is TGCAGCGTTGATTCGGGGAACACTGAAGCTTTCTTT.